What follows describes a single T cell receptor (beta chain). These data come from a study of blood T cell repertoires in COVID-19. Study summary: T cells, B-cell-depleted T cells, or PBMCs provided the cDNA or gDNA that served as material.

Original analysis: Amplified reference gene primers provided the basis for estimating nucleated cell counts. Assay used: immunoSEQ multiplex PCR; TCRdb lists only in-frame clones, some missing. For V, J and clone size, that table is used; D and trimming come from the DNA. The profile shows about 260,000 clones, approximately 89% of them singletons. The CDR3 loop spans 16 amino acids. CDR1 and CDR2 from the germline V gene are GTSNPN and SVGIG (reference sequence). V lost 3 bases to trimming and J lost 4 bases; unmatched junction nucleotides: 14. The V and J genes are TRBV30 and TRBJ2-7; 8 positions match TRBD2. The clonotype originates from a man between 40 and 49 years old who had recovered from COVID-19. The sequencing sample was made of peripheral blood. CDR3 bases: TGTGCCTGGAGCCCCCGGGGGGGGGAGTACCGGTACGAGCAGTACTTC. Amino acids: CAWSPRGGEYRYEQYF. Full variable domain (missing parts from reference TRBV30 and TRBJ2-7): SQTIHQWPATLVQPVGSPLSLECTVEGTSNPNLYWYRQAAGRGLQLLFYSVGIGQISSEVPQNLSASRPQDRQFILSSKKLLLSDSGFYLCAWSPRGGEYRYEQYFGPGTRLTVT.